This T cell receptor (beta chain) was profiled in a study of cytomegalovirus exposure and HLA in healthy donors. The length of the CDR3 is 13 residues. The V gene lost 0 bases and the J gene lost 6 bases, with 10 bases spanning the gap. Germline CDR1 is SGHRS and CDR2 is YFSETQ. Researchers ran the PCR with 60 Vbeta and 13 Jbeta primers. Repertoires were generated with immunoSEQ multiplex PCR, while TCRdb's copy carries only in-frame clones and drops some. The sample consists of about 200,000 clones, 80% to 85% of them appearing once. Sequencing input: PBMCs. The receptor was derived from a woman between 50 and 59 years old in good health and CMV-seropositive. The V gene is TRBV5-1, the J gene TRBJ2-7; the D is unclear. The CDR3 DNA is TGCGCCAGCAGCTTGGACCCCAGTTCCGAGCAGTACTTC. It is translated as CASSLDPSSEQYF.